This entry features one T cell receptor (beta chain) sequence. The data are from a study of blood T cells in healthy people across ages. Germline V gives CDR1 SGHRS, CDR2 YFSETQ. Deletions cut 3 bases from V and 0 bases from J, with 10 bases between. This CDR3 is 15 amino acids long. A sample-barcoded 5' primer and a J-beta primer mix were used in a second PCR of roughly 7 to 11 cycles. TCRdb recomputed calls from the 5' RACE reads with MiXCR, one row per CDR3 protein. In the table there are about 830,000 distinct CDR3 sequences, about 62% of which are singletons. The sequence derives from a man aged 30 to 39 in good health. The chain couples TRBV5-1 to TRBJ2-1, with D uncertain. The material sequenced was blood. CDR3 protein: CASSSDESSYNEQFF. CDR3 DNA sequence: TGCGCCAGCAGCTCGGACGAGAGCTCCTACAATGAGCAGTTCTTC.